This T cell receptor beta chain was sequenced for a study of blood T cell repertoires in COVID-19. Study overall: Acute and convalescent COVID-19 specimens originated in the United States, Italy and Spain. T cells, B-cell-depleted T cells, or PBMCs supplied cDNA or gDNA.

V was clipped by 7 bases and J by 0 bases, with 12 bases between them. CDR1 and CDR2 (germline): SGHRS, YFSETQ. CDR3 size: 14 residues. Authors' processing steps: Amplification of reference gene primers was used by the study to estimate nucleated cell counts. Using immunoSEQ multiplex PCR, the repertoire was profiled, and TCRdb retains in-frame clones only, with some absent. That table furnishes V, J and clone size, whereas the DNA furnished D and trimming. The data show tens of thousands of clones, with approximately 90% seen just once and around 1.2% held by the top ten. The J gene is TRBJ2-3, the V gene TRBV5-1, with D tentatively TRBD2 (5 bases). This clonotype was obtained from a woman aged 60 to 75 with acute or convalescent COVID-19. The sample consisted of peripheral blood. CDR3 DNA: TGCGCCAGCGGACTGGGCAGTAGCACAGATACGCAGTATTTT. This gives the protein CASGLGSSTDTQYF.